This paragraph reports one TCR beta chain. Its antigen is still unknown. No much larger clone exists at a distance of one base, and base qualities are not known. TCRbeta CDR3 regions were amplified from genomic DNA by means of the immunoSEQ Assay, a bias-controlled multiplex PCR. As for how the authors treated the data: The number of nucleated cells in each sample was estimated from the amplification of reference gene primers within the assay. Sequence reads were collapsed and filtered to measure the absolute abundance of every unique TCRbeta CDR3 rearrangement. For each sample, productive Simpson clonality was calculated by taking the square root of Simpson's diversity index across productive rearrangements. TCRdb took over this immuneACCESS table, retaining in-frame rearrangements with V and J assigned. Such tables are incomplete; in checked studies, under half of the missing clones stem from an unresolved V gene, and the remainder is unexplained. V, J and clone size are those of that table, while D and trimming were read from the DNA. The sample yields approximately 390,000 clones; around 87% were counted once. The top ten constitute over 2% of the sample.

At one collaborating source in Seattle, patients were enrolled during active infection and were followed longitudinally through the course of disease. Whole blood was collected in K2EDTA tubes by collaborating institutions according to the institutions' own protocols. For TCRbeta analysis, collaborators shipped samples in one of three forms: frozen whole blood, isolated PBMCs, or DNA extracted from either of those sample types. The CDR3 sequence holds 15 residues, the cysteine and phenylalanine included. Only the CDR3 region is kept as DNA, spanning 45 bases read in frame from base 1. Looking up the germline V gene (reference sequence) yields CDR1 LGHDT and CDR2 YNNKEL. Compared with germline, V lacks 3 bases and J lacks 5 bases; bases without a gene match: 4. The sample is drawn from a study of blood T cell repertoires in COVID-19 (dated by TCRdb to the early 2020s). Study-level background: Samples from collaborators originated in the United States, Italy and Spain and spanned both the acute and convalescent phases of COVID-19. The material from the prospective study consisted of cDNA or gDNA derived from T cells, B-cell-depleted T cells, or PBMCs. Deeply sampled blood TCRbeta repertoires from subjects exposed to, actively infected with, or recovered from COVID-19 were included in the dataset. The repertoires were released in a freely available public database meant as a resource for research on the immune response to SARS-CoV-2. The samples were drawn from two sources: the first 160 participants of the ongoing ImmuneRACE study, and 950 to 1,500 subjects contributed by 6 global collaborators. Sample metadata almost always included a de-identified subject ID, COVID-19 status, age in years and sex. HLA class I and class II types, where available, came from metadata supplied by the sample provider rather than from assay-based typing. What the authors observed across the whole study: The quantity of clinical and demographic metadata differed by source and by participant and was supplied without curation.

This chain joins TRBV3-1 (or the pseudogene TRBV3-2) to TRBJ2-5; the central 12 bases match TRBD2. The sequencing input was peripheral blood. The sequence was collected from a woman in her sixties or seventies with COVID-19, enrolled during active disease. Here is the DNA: TGTGCCAGCAGCCACCTAGCGGGGGGGCCGGAGACCCAGTACTTC. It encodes CASSHLAGGPETQYF.